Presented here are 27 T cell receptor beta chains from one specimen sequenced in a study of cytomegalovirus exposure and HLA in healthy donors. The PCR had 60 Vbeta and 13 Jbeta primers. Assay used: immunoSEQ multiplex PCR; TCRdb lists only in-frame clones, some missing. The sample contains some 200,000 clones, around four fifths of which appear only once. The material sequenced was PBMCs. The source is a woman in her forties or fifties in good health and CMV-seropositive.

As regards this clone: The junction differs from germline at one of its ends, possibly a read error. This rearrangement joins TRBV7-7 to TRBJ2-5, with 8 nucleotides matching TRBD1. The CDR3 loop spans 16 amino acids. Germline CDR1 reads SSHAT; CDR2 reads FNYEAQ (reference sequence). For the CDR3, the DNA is TGTGCTAGCAGCTTAGATCTGGTCAGGGGGCGACAGACCCAGTACTTC. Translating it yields CASSLDLVRGRQTQYF.

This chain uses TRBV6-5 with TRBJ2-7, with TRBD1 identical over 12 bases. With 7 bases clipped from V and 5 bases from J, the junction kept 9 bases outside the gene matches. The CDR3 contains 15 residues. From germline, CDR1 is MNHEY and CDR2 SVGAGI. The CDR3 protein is CASTPGQGAGHEQYF. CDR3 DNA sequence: TGTGCCAGCACTCCGGGACAGGGGGCGGGCCACGAGCAGTACTTC.

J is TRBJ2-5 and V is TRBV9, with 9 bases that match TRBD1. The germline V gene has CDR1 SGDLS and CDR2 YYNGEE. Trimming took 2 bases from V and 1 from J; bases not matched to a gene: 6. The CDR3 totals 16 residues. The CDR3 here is CASSVRTGDAQETQYF. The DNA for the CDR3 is TGTGCCAGCAGCGTCCGGACAGGGGATGCCCAAGAGACCCAGTACTTC.

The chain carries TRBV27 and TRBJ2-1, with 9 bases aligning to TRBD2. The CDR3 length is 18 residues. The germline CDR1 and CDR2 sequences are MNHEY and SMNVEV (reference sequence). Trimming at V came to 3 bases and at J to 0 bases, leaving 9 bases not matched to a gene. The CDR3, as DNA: TGTGCCAGCAGTTTTAGGTCTAGCGGGATGATCTCCTACAATGAGCAGTTCTTC. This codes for CASSFRSSGMISYNEQFF.

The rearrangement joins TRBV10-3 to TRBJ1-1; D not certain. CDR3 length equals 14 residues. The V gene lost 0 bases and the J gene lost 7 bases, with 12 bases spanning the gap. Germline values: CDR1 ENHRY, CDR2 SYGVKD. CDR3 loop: CAISESTSGIEAFF. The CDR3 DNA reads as TGTGCCATCAGTGAGTCGACCTCCGGGATTGAAGCTTTCTTT.

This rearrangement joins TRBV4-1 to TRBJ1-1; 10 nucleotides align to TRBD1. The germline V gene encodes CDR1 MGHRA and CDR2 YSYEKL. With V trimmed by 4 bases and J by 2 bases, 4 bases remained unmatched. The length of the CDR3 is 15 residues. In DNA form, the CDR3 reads TGCGCCAGCAGCCCGTGGACAGGGGGAAACACTGAAGCTTTCTTT. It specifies CASSPWTGGNTEAFF.

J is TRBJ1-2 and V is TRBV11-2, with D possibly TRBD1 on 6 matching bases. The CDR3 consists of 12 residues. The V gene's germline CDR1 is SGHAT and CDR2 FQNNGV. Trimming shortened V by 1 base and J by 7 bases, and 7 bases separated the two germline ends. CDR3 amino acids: CASSLGQVGYTF. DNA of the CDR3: TGTGCCAGCAGCTTAGGACAGGTTGGCTACACCTTC.

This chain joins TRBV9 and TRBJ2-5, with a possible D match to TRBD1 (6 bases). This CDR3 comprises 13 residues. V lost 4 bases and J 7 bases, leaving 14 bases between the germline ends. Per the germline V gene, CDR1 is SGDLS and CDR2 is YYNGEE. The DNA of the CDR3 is TGTGCCAGCAGCCCAGGGGCGGCAGTGACCCAGTACTTC. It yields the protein CASSPGAAVTQYF.

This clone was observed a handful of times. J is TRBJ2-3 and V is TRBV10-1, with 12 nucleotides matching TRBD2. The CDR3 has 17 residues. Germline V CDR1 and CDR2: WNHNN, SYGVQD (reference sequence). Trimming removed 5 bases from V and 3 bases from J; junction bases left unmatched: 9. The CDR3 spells CASSTTSGGLGTDTQYF. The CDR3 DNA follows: TGCGCCAGCAGTACGACTAGCGGGGGCCTCGGGACAGATACGCAGTATTTT.

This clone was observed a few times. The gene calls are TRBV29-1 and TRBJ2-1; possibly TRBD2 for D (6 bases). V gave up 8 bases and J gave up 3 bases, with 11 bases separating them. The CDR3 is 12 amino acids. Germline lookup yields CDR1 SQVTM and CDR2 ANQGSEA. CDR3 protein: CSSREYYNEQFF. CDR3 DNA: TGCAGCTCCCGGGAGTACTACAATGAGCAGTTCTTC.

The CDR3: CASSQDRTSGDTDTQYF. The CDR3 DNA reads as TGCGCCAGCAGCCAAGATAGGACTAGCGGGGACACAGATACGCAGTATTTT. The rearrangement uses TRBV4-3 and TRBJ2-3, with 12 bases matching TRBD2. The germline V gene encodes CDR1 LGHNA and CDR2 YSLEER. The ends lost 0 bases at V and 2 bases at J; junction bases unmatched: 3. The CDR3 sequence is 17 residues long.

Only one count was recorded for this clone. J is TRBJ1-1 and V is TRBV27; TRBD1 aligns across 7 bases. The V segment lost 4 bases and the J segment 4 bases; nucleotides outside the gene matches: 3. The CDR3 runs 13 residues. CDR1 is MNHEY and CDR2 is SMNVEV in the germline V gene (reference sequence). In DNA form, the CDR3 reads TGTGCCAGCAGTTCGGGACAGCGCACTGAAGCTTTCTTT. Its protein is CASSSGQRTEAFF.

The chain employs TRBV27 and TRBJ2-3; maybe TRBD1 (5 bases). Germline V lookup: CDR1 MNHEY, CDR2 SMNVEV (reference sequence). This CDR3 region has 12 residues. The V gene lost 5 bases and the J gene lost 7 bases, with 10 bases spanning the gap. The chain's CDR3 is CASSPQGYTQYF. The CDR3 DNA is TGTGCCAGCAGTCCCCAGGGATATACGCAGTATTTT.

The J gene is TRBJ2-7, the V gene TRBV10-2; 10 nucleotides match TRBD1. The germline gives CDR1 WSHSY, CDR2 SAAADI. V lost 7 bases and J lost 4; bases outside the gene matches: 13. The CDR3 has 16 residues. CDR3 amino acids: CASTTKRTGGRYEQYF. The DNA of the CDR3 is TGCGCCAGCACTACCAAGAGGACAGGGGGAAGATACGAGCAGTACTTC.

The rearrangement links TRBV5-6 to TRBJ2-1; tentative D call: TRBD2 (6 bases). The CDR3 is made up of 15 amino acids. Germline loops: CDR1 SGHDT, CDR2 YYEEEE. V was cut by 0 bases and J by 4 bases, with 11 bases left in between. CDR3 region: CASSLVAGRYNEQFF. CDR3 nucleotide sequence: TGTGCCAGCAGCTTGGTGGCGGGACGGTACAATGAGCAGTTCTTC.

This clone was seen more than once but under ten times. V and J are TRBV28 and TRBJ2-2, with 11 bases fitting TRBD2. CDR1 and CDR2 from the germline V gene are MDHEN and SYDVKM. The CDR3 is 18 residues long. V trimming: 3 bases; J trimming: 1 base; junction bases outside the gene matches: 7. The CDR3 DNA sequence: TGTGCCAGCAGTTTTTGGGCTAGCGGGAGGAAGAACACCGGGGAGCTGTTTTTT. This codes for CASSFWASGRKNTGELFF.

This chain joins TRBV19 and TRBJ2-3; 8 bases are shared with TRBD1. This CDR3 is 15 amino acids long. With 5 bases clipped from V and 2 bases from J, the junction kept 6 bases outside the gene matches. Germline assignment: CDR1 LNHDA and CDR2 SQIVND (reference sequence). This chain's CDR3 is CASSAGTGYTDTQYF. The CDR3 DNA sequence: TGTGCCAGTAGTGCCGGGACAGGATACACAGATACGCAGTATTTT.

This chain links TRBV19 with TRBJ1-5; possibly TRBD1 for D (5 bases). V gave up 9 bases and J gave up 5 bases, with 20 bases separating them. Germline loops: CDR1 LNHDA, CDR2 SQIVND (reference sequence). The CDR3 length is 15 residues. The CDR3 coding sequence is TGTGCCAGCCAACGTGGGAAGGAGGGGCATCAGCCCCAGCATTTT. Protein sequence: CASQRGKEGHQPQHF.

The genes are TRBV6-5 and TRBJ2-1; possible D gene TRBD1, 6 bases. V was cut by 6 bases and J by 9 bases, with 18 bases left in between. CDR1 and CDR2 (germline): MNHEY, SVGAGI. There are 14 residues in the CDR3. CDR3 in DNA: TGTGCCAGCAGAATAGCTGGGGGCGAGTTTGAGCAGTTCTTC. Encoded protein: CASRIAGGEFEQFF.

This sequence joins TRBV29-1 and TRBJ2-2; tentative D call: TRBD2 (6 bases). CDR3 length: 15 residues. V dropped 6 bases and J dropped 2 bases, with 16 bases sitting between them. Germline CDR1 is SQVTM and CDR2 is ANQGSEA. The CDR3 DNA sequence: TGCAGCGTCGCCAGGGCTAGCGCAAACACCGGGGAGCTGTTTTTT. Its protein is CSVARASANTGELFF.

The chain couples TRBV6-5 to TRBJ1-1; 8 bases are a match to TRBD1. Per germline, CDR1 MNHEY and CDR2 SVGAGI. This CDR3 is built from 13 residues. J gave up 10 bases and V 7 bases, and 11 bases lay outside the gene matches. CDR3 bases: TGTGCCAGCACCTCCGGACAGGGTGGAGGAGCTTTCTTT. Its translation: CASTSGQGGGAFF.

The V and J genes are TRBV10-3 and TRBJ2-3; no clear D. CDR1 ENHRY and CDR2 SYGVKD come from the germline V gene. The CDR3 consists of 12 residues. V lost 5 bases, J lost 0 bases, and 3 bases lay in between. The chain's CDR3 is CAISSSTDTQYF. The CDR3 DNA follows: TGTGCCATCAGTAGCAGCACAGATACGCAGTATTTT.

This chain's CDR3 is CASRVMDREAFF. The CDR3 nucleotides read TGTGCCAGCCGAGTTATGGACAGAGAAGCTTTCTTT. The chain couples TRBV6-5 to TRBJ1-1; perhaps TRBD1 as D (6 bases). The CDR3 totals 12 residues. With 8 bases removed from V and 8 bases from J, the gap between germline ends came to 15 bases. Germline V gives CDR1 MNHEY, CDR2 SVGAGI.

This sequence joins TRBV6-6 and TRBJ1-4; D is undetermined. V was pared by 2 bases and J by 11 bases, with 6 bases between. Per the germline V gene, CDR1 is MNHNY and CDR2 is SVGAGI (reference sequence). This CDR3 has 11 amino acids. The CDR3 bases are TGTGCCAGCAGTTACCTAGACAAACTGTTTTTT. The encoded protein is CASSYLDKLFF.

Written as DNA, the CDR3 is TGTGCCAGCAGGGCGGGGGGGAACACCGGGGAGCTGTTTTTT. It yields the protein CASRAGGNTGELFF. The rearrangement uses TRBV28 and TRBJ2-2, with 8 bases that match TRBD2. Germline lookup yields CDR1 MDHEN and CDR2 SYDVKM. The CDR3 spans 14 residues. The trim removed 6 bases at V and 1 base at J, leaving 1 base unmatched.

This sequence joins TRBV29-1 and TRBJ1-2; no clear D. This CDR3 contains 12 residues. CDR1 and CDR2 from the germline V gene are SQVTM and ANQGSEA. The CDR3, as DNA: TGCCCCCGAGGCGAGGGAAACTATGGCTACACCTTC. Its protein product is CPRGEGNYGYTF. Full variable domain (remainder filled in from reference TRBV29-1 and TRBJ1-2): SAVISQKPSRDICQRGTSLTIQCQVDSQVTMMFWYRQQPGQSLTLIATANQGSEATYESGFVIDKFPISRPNLTFSTLTVSNMSPEDSSIYLCPRGEGNYGYTFGSGTRLTVV.

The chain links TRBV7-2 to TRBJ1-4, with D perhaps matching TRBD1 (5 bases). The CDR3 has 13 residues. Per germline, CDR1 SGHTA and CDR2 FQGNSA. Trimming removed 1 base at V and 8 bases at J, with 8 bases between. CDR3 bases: TGTGCCAGCAGCTTAGAGCGGGGGGAAAAACTGTTTTTT. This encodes CASSLERGEKLFF.